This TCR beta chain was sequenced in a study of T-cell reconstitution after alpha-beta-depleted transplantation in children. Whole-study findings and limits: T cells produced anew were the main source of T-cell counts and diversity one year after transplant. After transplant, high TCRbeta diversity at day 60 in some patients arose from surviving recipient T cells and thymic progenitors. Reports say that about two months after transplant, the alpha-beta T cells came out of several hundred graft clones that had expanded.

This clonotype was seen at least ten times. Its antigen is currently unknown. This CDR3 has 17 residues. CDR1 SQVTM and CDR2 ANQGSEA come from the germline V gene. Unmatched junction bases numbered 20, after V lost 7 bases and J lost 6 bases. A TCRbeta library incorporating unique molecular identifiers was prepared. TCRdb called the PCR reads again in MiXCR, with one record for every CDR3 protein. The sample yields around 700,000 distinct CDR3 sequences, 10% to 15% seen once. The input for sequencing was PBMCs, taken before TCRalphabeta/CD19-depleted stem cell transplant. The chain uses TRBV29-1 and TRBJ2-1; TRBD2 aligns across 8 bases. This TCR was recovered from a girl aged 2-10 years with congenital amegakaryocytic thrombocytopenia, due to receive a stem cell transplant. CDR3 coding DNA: TGCAGCGGCGAATTGCGGGAGGCCGTACCCACCCTCAATGAGCAGTTCTTC. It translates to CSGELREAVPTLNEQFF.